The entry that follows covers one T cell receptor (beta chain) sequence. What it recognizes is unknown. CDR1 MNHEY and CDR2 SVGAGI come from the germline V gene. This CDR3 is 14 amino acids long. V was shortened by 2 bases and J by 5 bases, with 10 bases between the two germline ends. The entry originates in a study of CD8+CD57+ T cells in acquired aplastic anemia. Study in general: An average of about 3.4 ug of DNA was obtained from sorted CD4+ and CD8+ cells. Study results and caveats: Patients showed no significant difference from controls in CD8+ Simpson's diversity.

For sequencing, patients were chosen who had shown expansion of CD8+CD57+ cells by flow cytometry. Patients had not yet gotten any therapy when their blood was taken for sampling. Genomic DNA acted as the template from which TCR beta VDJ combination and CDR3 sequence profiling were carried out. Each CDR3 protein gets one entry after TCRdb re-called the reads with MiXCR. The profile shows a few hundred thousand distinct CDR3 sequences, about a third of them singletons. The receptor was isolated from a human donor with aplastic anemia. V and J are TRBV6-5 and TRBJ2-1, with no clear D. Sequenced: sorted CD4+, CD8+, or CD8+CD57+ T cells (not recorded which) from PBMCs. This chain's CDR3 is CASSYPLADNEQFF. For the CDR3, the DNA is TGTGCCAGCAGTTACCCACTCGCCGACAATGAGCAGTTCTTC.